The rows below give T cell receptor beta chains drawn from one sample of a study of cytomegalovirus exposure and HLA in healthy donors. Assay: immunoSEQ multiplex PCR; the TCRdb copy retains only in-frame clones and omits some. This sample has approximately 160,000 clones, with around 83% found just once. Sequencing input: PBMCs. The receptors derive from a man aged 45-60 years in good health and CMV-seropositive. Each CDR3 is given with its conserved first and last residue. The order of the fields is V gene, D gene, J gene, clone size, CDR3 protein, CDR3 DNA. The D gene is left open where the match is weak. A row's size may be missing; if present it is once, few, many or a size class.

>TRBV5-4|-|TRBJ1-1|-
CASSMGTLTGTEAFF
TGTGCCAGCAGCATGGGGACACTCACGGGCACTGAAGCTTTCTTT
>TRBV28|-|TRBJ2-7|-
CASGDQGPYEQYF
TGTGCCAGCGGAGACCAGGGTCCCTACGAGCAGTACTTC
>TRBV6-5|TRBD1|TRBJ1-5|-
CASSPRQGTQPQHF
TGTGCCAGCAGTCCCCGACAGGGAACCCAGCCCCAGCATTTT
>TRBV7-9|-|TRBJ2-5|once
CASSFGTGLIGETQYF
TGTGCCAGCAGCTTTGGTACAGGGCTGATTGGGGAGACCCAGTACTTC
>TRBV19|-|TRBJ2-7|-
CASKGDTVYEQYF
TGTGCCAGTAAAGGGGACACCGTCTACGAGCAGTACTTC
>TRBV5-3|TRBD1|TRBJ2-3|-
CARSSCPGGAPDTQYF
TGTGCCAGAAGTTCTTGTCCAGGGGGCGCCCCAGATACGCAGTATTTT
>TRBV19|-|TRBJ2-3|-
CASARGDTQYF
TGTGCCAGTGCCCGGGGGGATACGCAGTATTTT
>TRBV7-3|TRBD2|TRBJ2-5|-
CASSLGDGRQETQYF
TGTGCCAGCAGCTTAGGTGACGGGAGGCAAGAGACCCAGTACTTC
>TRBV7-8|TRBD2|TRBJ2-7|-
CASSQTSGARSYEQYF
TGTGCCAGCAGCCAAACTAGCGGGGCGAGGTCCTACGAGCAGTACTTC
>TRBV10-1|-|TRBJ2-4|-
CASSWRVKNIQYF
TGCGCCAGCAGTTGGCGGGTCAAAAACATTCAGTACTTC
>TRBV7-2|TRBD2|TRBJ2-4|once
CASSLDLAENIQYF
TGTGCCAGCAGCTTAGATCTAGCGGAAAACATTCAGTACTTC
>TRBV7-9|-|TRBJ1-1|-
CASSLEVAHEAFF
TGTGCCAGCAGCTTAGAAGTAGCCCACGAAGCTTTCTTT
>TRBV6-1|-|TRBJ2-7|-
CASSPIRYEQYF
TGTGCCAGCAGCCCTATCAGGTACGAGCAGTACTTC
>TRBV5-1|TRBD2|TRBJ2-3|-
CASSTIAGVGTDTQYF
TGCGCCAGCAGCACCATAGCGGGAGTCGGCACAGATACGCAGTATTTT
>TRBV6-1|-|TRBJ2-1|-
CASSAGTLRYNEQFF
TGTGCCAGCAGTGCTGGGACACTTAGATACAATGAGCAGTTCTTC
>TRBV28|-|TRBJ1-6|-
CASSGAAGVNSPLHF
TGTGCCAGCAGTGGGGCGGCTGGCGTCAATTCACCCCTCCACTTT
>TRBV7-9|TRBD2|TRBJ2-1|-
CASSSSGRWIDEQFF
TGTGCCAGCAGCTCTAGCGGGAGGTGGATTGATGAGCAGTTCTTC
>TRBV2|TRBD1|TRBJ1-4|few
CASRVDRGSNEKLFF
TGTGCCAGCAGGGTAGACAGGGGTTCTAATGAAAAACTGTTTTTT
>TRBV6-4|TRBD2|TRBJ2-1|-
CASSDASGEYNEQFF
TGTGCCAGCAGTGACGCTAGCGGGGAGTACAATGAGCAGTTCTTC
>TRBV5-1|TRBD2|TRBJ2-1|-
CASSLVSSGRPSSYNEQFF
TGCGCCAGCAGCTTGGTTTCTAGCGGGAGACCGAGCTCCTACAATGAGCAGTTCTTC
>TRBV5-4|TRBD2|TRBJ2-1|-
CASSSGLEEFF
TGTGCCAGCAGCTCCGGACTAGAGGAGTTCTTC
>TRBV6-4|-|TRBJ2-2|-
CASSELLPGELFF
TGTGCCAGCAGTGAACTCCTCCCCGGGGAGCTGTTTTTT
>TRBV6-6|TRBD2|TRBJ2-1|-
CASRAGGSSYNEQFF
TGTGCCAGCCGGGCGGGGGGGAGCTCCTACAATGAGCAGTTCTTC
>TRBV28|TRBD1|TRBJ1-5|few
CASSFTGGLVQPQHF
TGTGCCAGCAGTTTTACAGGGGGACTCGTTCAGCCCCAGCATTTT
>TRBV7-3|-|TRBJ1-1|-
CASSTGWDTEAFF
TGTGCCAGCAGCACGGGTTGGGACACTGAAGCTTTCTTT
>TRBV7-9|-|TRBJ2-7|-
CASSLDAIAYEQYF
TGTGCCAGCAGCTTAGATGCGATAGCCTACGAGCAGTACTTC
>TRBV4-3|TRBD1|TRBJ1-4|few
CASSKDGTGAEKLFF
TGCGCCAGCTCCAAAGATGGGACAGGGGCCGAAAAACTGTTTTTT
>TRBV28|TRBD1|TRBJ2-7|-
CASSYRGLGSYEQYF
TGTGCCAGCAGTTACAGGGGTCTGGGTTCCTACGAGCAGTACTTC
>TRBV19|-|TRBJ2-3|-
CASSIDAGVTDTQYF
TGTGCCAGTAGTATAGACGCCGGGGTCACAGATACGCAGTATTTT
>TRBV29-1|TRBD1|TRBJ1-2|-
CSAGQDYGYTF
TGCAGCGCCGGACAGGACTATGGCTACACCTTC
>TRBV7-2|-|TRBJ2-7|-
CASSLRWAGSYEQYF
TGTGCCAGCAGCTTGAGATGGGCAGGTAGCTACGAGCAGTACTTC
>TRBV2|-|TRBJ1-2|few
CASRISGTSYGYTF
TGTGCCAGCAGAATCTCGGGAACCAGCTATGGCTACACCTTC
>TRBV30|-|TRBJ1-6|-
CAWGQNNSPLHF
TGTGCCTGGGGACAGAATAATTCACCCCTCCACTTT
>TRBV30|TRBD1|TRBJ1-2|-
CAWSDQGDYGYTF
TGTGCCTGGAGTGACCAGGGGGACTATGGCTACACCTTC
>TRBV28|-|TRBJ2-5|-
CASSFLGQDQETQYF
TGTGCCAGCAGCTTCCTGGGGCAGGACCAAGAGACCCAGTACTTC
>TRBV7-6|-|TRBJ2-7|-
CASSPEAAPLRGQYF
TGTGCCAGCAGCCCAGAAGCGGCACCTCTACGAGGGCAGTACTTC
>TRBV5-1|TRBD1|TRBJ2-7|-
CASSLAPGGYEQYF
TGCGCCAGCAGCTTGGCCCCAGGGGGTTACGAGCAGTACTTC
>TRBV5-3|TRBD1|TRBJ2-2|-
CARSLESATGDTGELFF
TGTGCCAGAAGCTTAGAATCGGCTACAGGGGACACCGGGGAGCTGTTTTTT
>TRBV7-9|TRBD2|TRBJ2-1|-
CARSPIAGGPGNEQFF
TGTGCCAGGTCACCGATAGCGGGGGGGCCGGGCAATGAGCAGTTCTTC
>TRBV7-2|-|TRBJ2-3|-
CASSLAGRRGDTQYF
TGTGCCAGCAGCTTAGCGGGACGGAGGGGAGATACGCAGTATTTT
>TRBV7-8|TRBD1|TRBJ2-7|-
CASSLGQGQWEQYF
TGTGCCAGCAGCTTAGGACAGGGCCAATGGGAGCAGTACTTC
>TRBV14|-|TRBJ2-7|-
CASSQDQTYEQYF
TGTGCCAGCAGCCAAGATCAGACCTACGAGCAGTACTTC
>TRBV5-1|-|TRBJ2-3|once
CASSLGAQGTDTQYF
TGCGCCAGCAGCTTGGGCGCCCAGGGTACAGATACGCAGTATTTT
>TRBV7-9|TRBD1|TRBJ1-2|-
CASSLEQGMFYGYTF
TGTGCCAGCAGCTTAGAACAGGGGATGTTCTATGGCTACACCTTC
>TRBV19|-|TRBJ2-5|-
CASTGLSQTQYF
TGTGCCAGTACAGGGTTATCTCAGACCCAGTACTTC
>TRBV5-4|TRBD2|TRBJ2-5|-
CASSQYRGGKETQYF
TGTGCCAGCAGCCAATACCGCGGGGGAAAAGAGACCCAGTACTTC
>TRBV7-3|TRBD2|TRBJ2-1|-
CASSLAGGYNEQFF
TGTGCCAGCAGCTTAGCGGGGGGGTACAATGAGCAGTTCTTC
>TRBV13|TRBD2|TRBJ2-7|-
CASSLGRLAGVPLLYEQYF
TGTGCCAGCAGCTTAGGAAGACTAGCGGGAGTGCCCTTACTCTACGAGCAGTACTTC
>TRBV15|TRBD1|TRBJ1-4|-
CATSAAGTGREKLFF
TGTGCCACCAGCGCAGCCGGGACAGGCCGTGAAAAACTGTTTTTT
>TRBV4-2|-|TRBJ2-7|-
CASSQPSASYEQYF
TGTGCCAGCAGCCAACCTAGCGCCTCCTACGAGCAGTACTTC
>TRBV30|TRBD1|TRBJ1-6|-
CAWSVQDRPRSPLHF
TGTGCCTGGAGTGTCCAGGACAGGCCTAGATCACCCCTCCACTTT
>TRBV11-3|-|TRBJ1-1|-
CASSLAPDTEAFF
TGTGCCAGCAGCTTAGCCCCGGACACTGAAGCTTTCTTT
>TRBV11-2|TRBD1|TRBJ2-7|-
CASSSPRGREQYF
TGTGCCAGCAGCTCACCCAGGGGGCGGGAGCAGTACTTC
>TRBV5-3|-|TRBJ1-1|-
CARSLVQGNTEAFF
TGTGCCAGAAGCTTGGTGCAGGGTAACACTGAAGCTTTCTTT
>TRBV19|TRBD2|TRBJ2-3|-
CASRWGGAITDTQYF
TGTGCCAGTAGGTGGGGGGGTGCGATAACAGATACGCAGTATTTT
>TRBV18|-|TRBJ1-5|-
CASSPAGGVNNQPQHF
TGTGCCAGCTCACCGGCCGGGGGGGTGAACAATCAGCCCCAGCATTTT
>TRBV5-4|-|TRBJ2-7|-
CASRTASSYEQYF
TGTGCCAGCAGGACAGCGAGCTCCTACGAGCAGTACTTC
>TRBV9|TRBD2|TRBJ2-1|-
CASTYSREDNEQFF
TGTGCCAGCACCTACTCCCGGGAGGACAATGAGCAGTTCTTC
>TRBV15|-|TRBJ1-4|-
CATSRDAGDEKLFF
TGTGCCACCAGCAGAGATGCCGGGGATGAAAAACTGTTTTTT
>TRBV9|-|TRBJ1-2|-
CASSGRDYGYTF
TGTGCCAGCAGCGGCCGGGACTATGGCTACACCTTC